This T cell receptor (beta chain) was retrieved from a study of blood T cells in healthy people across ages. A note on this clonotype: Its antigen is not known.

Isolation recovered at least 6.5 million PBMCs from every sample. This CDR3 is 17 amino acids long. Looked up from germline, CDR1 is SGDLS and CDR2 is YYNGEE. Trimming at V came to 4 bases and at J to 0 bases, leaving 7 bases not matched to a gene. Study results and limitations: Greater diversity and more naive CD4+ cells were seen in long-lived donors than in aged donors. Higher naive T cell percentage went strongly together with higher TCR beta diversity.

For the second PCR, which ran for roughly 6 to 11 cycles, a sample-barcoded 5' primer and a J-beta primer mix were used. MiXCR, run by TCRdb on the 5' RACE reads, gives a single entry per CDR3 protein. The table shows 750,000 to 850,000 distinct CDR3 sequences, with around a quarter occurring only once. The data were also submitted as part of a second study, on T cells of mothers and their children.

The receptor's source is a boy under 18 in good health. The chain is built from TRBV9 and TRBJ2-4, with 10 bases fitting TRBD2. Sequenced sample: blood. CDR3 in amino acids: CASSSGTSGEAKNIQYF. The CDR3 region has the DNA TGTGCCAGCAGCTCTGGTACTAGCGGGGAAGCCAAAAACATTCAGTACTTC.